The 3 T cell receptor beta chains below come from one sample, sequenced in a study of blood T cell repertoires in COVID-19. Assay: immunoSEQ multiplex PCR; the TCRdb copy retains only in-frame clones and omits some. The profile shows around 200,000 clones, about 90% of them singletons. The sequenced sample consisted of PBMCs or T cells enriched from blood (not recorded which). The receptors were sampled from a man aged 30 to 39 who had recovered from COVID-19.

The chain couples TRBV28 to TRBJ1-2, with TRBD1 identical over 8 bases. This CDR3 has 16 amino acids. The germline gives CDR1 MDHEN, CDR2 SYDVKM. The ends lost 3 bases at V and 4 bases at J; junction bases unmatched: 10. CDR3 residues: CASSFLSQGAGYGYTF. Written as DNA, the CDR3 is TGTGCCAGCAGTTTCCTTTCTCAGGGGGCGGGCTATGGCTACACCTTC.

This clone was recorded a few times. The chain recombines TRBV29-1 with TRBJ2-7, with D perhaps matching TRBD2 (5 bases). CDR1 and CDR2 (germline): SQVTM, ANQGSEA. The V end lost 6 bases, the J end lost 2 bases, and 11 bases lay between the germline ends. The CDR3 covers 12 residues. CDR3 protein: CSVTTGTYEQYF. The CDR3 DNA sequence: TGCAGCGTAACTACCGGGACCTACGAGCAGTACTTC.

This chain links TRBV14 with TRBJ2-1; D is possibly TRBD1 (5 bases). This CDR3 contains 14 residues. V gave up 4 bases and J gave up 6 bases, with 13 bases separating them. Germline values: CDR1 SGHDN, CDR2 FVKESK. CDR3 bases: TGTGCCAGCAGCCGTAACCAGGGCGCCAATGAGCAGTTCTTC. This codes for CASSRNQGANEQFF.